Sequencing of this T cell receptor (beta chain) was carried out in a study of blood T cell repertoires in COVID-19. Whole-study context: Material from acute and convalescent COVID-19 was sourced from the United States, Italy and Spain. PBMCs, B-cell-depleted T cells, or T cells provided the cDNA or gDNA that made up the material.

Germline-derived CDR1 and CDR2 are MNHEY and SVGAGI. The CDR3 is 13 residues long. V lost 6 bases to trimming and J lost 4 bases, with 12 bases between them. Per the study methods: Amplification of reference gene primers was used by the study to estimate nucleated cell counts. Using immunoSEQ multiplex PCR, the repertoire was profiled, and TCRdb retains in-frame clones only, with some absent. That table supplies the V and J calls and clone size; D and trimming were determined from the DNA. The data contain approximately 150,000 clones, about 80% of them singletons. The gene calls are TRBV6-5 and TRBJ1-2; the D gene is possibly TRBD1 (6 bases). The sample was peripheral blood. This TCR was recovered from a woman in her 70s with acute or convalescent COVID-19. This chain's CDR3 is CASSDTGLYGYTF. The DNA for the CDR3 is TGTGCCAGCAGCGACACAGGGCTCTATGGCTACACCTTC.